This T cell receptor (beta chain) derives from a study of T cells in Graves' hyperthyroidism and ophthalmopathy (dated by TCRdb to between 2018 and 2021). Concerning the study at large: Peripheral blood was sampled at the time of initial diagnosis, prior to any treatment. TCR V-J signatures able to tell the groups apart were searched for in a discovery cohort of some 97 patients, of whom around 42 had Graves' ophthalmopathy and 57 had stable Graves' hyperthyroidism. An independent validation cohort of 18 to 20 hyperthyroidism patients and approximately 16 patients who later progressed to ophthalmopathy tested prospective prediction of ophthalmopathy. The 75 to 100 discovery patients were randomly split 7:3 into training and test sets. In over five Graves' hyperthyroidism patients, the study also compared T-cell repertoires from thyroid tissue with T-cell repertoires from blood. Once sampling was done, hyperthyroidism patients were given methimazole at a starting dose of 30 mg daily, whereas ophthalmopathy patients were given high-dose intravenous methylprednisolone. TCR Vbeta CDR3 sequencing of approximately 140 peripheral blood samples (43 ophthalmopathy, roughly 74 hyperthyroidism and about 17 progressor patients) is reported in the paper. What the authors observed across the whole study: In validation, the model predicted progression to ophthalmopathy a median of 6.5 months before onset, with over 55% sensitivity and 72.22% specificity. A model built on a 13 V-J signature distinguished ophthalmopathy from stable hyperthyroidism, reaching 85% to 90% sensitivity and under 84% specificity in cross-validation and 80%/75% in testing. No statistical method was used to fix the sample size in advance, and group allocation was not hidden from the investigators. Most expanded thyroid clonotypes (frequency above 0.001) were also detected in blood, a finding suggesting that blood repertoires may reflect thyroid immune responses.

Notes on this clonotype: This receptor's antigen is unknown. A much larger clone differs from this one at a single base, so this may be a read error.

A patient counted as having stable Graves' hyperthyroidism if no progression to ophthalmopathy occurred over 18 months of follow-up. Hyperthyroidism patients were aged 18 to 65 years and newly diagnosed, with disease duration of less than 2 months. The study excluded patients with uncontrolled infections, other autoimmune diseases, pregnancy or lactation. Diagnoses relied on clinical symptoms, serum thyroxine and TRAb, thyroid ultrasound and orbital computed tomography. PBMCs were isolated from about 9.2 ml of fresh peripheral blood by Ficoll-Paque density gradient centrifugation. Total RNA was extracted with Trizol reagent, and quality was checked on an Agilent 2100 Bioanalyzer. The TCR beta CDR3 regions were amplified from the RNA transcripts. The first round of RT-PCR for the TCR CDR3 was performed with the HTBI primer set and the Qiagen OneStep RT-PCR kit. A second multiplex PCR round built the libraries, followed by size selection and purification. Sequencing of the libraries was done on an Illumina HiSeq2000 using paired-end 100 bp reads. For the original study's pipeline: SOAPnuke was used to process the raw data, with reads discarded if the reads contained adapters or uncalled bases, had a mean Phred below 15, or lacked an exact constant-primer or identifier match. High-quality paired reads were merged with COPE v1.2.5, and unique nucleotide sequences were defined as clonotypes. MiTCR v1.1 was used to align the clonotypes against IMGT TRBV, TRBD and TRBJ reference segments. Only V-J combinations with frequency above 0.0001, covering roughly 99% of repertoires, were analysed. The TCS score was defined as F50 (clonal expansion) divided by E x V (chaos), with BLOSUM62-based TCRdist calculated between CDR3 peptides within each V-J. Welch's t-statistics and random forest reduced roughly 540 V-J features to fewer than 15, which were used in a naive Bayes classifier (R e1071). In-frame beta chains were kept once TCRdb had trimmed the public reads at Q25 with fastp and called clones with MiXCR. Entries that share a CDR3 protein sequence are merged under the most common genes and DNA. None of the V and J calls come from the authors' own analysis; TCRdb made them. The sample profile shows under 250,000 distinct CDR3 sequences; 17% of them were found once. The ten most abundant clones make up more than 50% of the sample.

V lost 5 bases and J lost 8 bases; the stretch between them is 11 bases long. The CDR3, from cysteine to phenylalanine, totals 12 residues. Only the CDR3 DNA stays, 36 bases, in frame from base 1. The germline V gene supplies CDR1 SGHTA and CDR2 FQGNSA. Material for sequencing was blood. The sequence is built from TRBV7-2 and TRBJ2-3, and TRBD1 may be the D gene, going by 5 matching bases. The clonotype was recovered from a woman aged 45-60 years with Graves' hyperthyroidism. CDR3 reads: CASSTGAGTQYF. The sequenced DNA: TGTGCCAGCAGCACTGGGGCAGGTACGCAGTATTTT.